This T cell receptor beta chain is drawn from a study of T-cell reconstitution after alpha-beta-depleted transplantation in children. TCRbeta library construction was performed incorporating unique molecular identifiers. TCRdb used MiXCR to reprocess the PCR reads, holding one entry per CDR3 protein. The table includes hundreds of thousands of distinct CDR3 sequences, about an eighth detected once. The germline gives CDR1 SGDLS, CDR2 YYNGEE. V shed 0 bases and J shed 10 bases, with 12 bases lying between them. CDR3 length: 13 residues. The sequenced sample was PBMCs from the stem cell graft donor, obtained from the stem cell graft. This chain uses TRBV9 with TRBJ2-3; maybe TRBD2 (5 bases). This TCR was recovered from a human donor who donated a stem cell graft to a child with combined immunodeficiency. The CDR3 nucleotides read TGTGCCAGCAGCGTAGAATCTAGCAGAGCGCAGTATTTT. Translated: CASSVESSRAQYF. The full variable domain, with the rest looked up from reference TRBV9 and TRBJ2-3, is DSGVTQTPKHLITATGQRVTLRCSPRSGDLSVYWYQQSLDQGLQFLIQYYNGEERAKGNILERFSAQQFPDLHSELNLSSLELGDSALYFCASSVESSRAQYFGPGTRLTVL.